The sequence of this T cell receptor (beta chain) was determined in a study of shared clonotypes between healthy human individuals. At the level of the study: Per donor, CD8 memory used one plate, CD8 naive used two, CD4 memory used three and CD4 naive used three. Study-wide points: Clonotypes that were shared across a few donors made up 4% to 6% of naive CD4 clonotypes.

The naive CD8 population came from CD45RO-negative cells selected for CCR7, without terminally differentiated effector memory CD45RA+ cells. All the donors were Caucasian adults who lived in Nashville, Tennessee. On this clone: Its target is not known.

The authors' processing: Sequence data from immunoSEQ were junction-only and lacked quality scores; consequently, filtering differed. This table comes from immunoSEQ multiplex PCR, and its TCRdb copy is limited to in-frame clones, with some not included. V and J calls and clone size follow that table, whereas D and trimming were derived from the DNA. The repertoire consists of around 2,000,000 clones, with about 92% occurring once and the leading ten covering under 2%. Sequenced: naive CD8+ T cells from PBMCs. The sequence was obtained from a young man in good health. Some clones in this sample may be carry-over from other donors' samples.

The CDR3 loop is CASSYKGALDGYTF. CDR3 coding DNA: TGTGCCAGCAGTTATAAGGGGGCGCTGGACGGCTACACCTTC. The chain uses TRBV6-5 and TRBJ1-2; 7 bases match TRBD1. V was pared by 3 bases and J by 8 bases, with 9 bases of the junction left unmatched. Germline assignment: CDR1 MNHEY and CDR2 SVGAGI. The CDR3 consists of 14 residues.